The clone carrying this TCR beta chain has a single count. The protocol was immunoSEQ multiplex PCR, while the TCRdb copy is restricted to in-frame clones and leaves out a portion. Of 130,000 or so clones detected, approximately 83% appear once; the ten largest clones hold roughly 2%. These data are taken from a study of cytotoxic CD8 clonotypes in ibrutinib-treated CLL. The overall study: 24 partial and 2 complete responses; at median around 71 months, 14 remitted, 12 progressed.

Trimming removed 5 bases from V and 6 bases from J; junction bases left unmatched: 4. This CDR3 contains 13 residues. From germline, CDR1 is MDHEN and CDR2 SYDVKM. The sample consisted of PBMCs, taken after 24 months of ibrutinib treatment. This chain uses TRBV28 with TRBJ1-5; 7 nucleotides line up with TRBD1. This TCR derives from a human donor with chronic lymphocytic leukemia. CDR3 sequence: CASSLDRVQPQHF. CDR3 coding DNA: TGTGCCAGCAGTCTCGACAGGGTTCAGCCCCAGCATTTT.